The T cell receptor (beta chain) under discussion was sequenced for a study of blood T cell repertoires in COVID-19. Study summary: T cells, B-cell-depleted T cells, or PBMCs supplied cDNA or gDNA.

Sequencing used immunoSEQ multiplex PCR; TCRdb keeps in-frame clones, though not all of them. The sample lists about 220,000 clones; approximately 85% were seen once. This CDR3 comprises 14 residues. The V and J ends lost 4 bases and 10 bases, in that order; junction bases with no gene match: 5. The germline CDR1 and CDR2 sequences are PRHDT and FYEKMQ (reference sequence). This clone was recorded a few times. The rearrangement links TRBV13 to TRBJ2-1; 12 bases fit TRBD2. This receptor was obtained from a woman between 65 and 79 years old with COVID-19, enrolled during active disease. What was sequenced was peripheral blood. CDR3 loop: CASSSLAGGKEQFF. As DNA, the CDR3 is TGTGCCAGCAGCTCGCTAGCGGGGGGGAAGGAGCAGTTCTTC.